Each of the 27 T cell receptor beta chains below was sequenced from the same sample in a study of PD-1 blockade in mismatch repair-deficient tumors. The repertoire was sequenced with immunoSEQ multiplex PCR; TCRdb's copy has only in-frame clones and lacks some. The repertoire holds some 130,000 clones, with about 90% as singletons. The sample consisted of peripheral blood, taken approximately 72 weeks after starting pembrolizumab. The receptor set was obtained from an adult with mismatch repair-deficient cancer.

The rearrangement uses TRBV11-3 and TRBJ1-2; no firm D call. Germline loops: CDR1 SGHNT, CDR2 YENEEA. V dropped 1 base and J dropped 1 base, with 4 bases sitting between them. The CDR3 sequence is 13 residues long. This CDR3 reads CASSLGSNYGYTF. The CDR3 nucleotides are TGTGCCAGCAGCTTAGGCAGTAACTATGGCTACACCTTC.

V and J are TRBV5-1 and TRBJ2-7; 11 bases are a match to TRBD2. The germline gives CDR1 SGHRS, CDR2 YFSETQ. After removal of 4 bases from V and 3 bases from J, the junction contained 6 bases not matched to a gene. The CDR3 totals 15 residues. As DNA, the CDR3 is TGCGCCAGCAGCCCGGGGACTAGCGGATACTACGAGCAGTACTTC. This translates into CASSPGTSGYYEQYF.

The rearrangement joins TRBV10-3 to TRBJ2-1; 10 bases agree with TRBD2. CDR1 is ENHRY, CDR2 SYGVKD, per germline. This CDR3 is 12 amino acids long. J gave up 10 bases and V 5 bases, and 2 bases lay outside the gene matches. The CDR3 here is CAISLAGEEQFF. The CDR3 DNA sequence: TGTGCCATCAGTCTAGCGGGAGAAGAGCAGTTCTTC.

The rearrangement joins TRBV6-5 to TRBJ1-2, with a possible D match to TRBD1 (5 bases). V was clipped by 8 bases and J by 3 bases, with 13 bases between them. Germline V CDR1 and CDR2: MNHEY, SVGAGI. This CDR3 is 13 amino acids long. Here the CDR3 reads CASGIREDYGYTF. In DNA, the CDR3 is TGTGCCAGCGGCATCAGGGAGGACTATGGCTACACCTTC.

The chain joins TRBV7-9 to TRBJ2-7, with a weak D call TRBD2 (5 bases). CDR1 is SEHNR and CDR2 is FQNEAQ in the germline V gene (reference sequence). Trimming removed 5 bases from V and 3 bases from J, with 17 bases in between. This CDR3 has 15 amino acids. CDR3 sequence: CASSPGVSAVYEQYF. The CDR3 bases are TGTGCCAGCAGCCCAGGCGTTAGCGCCGTCTACGAGCAGTACTTC.

The rearrangement uses TRBV7-9 and TRBJ2-1; possibly TRBD2 for D (6 bases). The germline gives CDR1 SEHNR, CDR2 FQNEAQ (reference sequence). The CDR3 has 13 amino acids. V was shortened by 5 bases and J by 9 bases, with 14 bases between the two germline ends. The CDR3 bases are TGTGCCAGCAGCACCGGGAGAATCATTGAGCAGTTCTTC. Translated, it gives CASSTGRIIEQFF.

The chain joins TRBV28 to TRBJ2-4, with D perhaps matching TRBD1 (6 bases). From germline, CDR1 is MDHEN and CDR2 SYDVKM. V dropped 5 bases and J dropped 5 bases, with 7 bases sitting between them. There are 12 residues in the CDR3. The CDR3 nucleotides read TGTGCCAGCAGTCGGACAGAAAACATTCAGTACTTC. As protein: CASSRTENIQYF.

This rearrangement joins TRBV27 to TRBJ2-1; D possibly matches TRBD1 or TRBD2 (6 bases each). V lost 0 bases and J 14 bases, leaving 20 bases between the germline ends. This CDR3 contains 15 residues. Germline lookup yields CDR1 MNHEY and CDR2 SMNVEV (reference sequence). For the CDR3, the DNA is TGTGCCAGCAGTTTATCCGGGGGCAACTTCGACCAAGAGTTCTTC. Residues: CASSLSGGNFDQEFF.

The V call is TRBV5-4, the J call TRBJ1-2; the match to TRBD1 covers 9 bases. The CDR3 is made up of 14 amino acids. Germline V gene sequence: CDR1 SGHNT, CDR2 YYREEE (reference sequence). J was trimmed by 8 bases and V by 3 bases; bases with no gene match: 8. CDR3 residues: CASSSPTGGGGYTF. As DNA, the CDR3 is TGTGCCAGCAGCTCGCCGACAGGGGGAGGAGGCTACACCTTC. The whole variable domain, remainder taken from reference TRBV5-4 and TRBJ1-2, is ETGVTQSPTHLIKTRGQQVTLRCSSQSGHNTVSWYQQALGQGPQFIFQYYREEENGRGNFPPRFSGLQFPNYSSELNVNALELDDSALYLCASSSPTGGGGYTFGSGTRLTVV.

This clone is a singleton in its sample. J is TRBJ2-7 and V is TRBV28; 9 bases fit TRBD2. V trimming: 4 bases; J trimming: 0 bases; junction bases outside the gene matches: 10. CDR1 is MDHEN, CDR2 SYDVKM, per germline. This CDR3 has 17 amino acids. The CDR3 DNA reads TGTGCCAGCAGTTCGCAATCTAGCGGGATTTTCTCCTACGAGCAGTACTTC. It yields the protein CASSSQSSGIFSYEQYF.

This clone has just a few counts. The CDR3 loop reads CASSSDEKLFF. The CDR3 bases are TGCGCCAGCAGCAGTGATGAAAAACTGTTTTTT. J is TRBJ1-4 and V is TRBV5-1, with D unclear. Germline CDR1 is SGHRS and CDR2 is YFSETQ. V was pared by 4 bases and J by 6 bases, with 4 bases between. The CDR3 length is 11 residues.

The chain has TRBV6-5 and TRBJ2-3; 7 positions match TRBD2. Germline-derived CDR1 and CDR2 are MNHEY and SVGAGI. J was trimmed by 0 bases and V by 8 bases; bases with no gene match: 5. This CDR3 is built from 14 residues. This CDR3 is CASAIAGSTDTQYF. DNA of the CDR3: TGTGCCAGCGCTATAGCGGGTAGCACAGATACGCAGTATTTT.

The chain joins TRBV5-5 to TRBJ2-7; 9 positions match TRBD1. V trimming: 3 bases; J trimming: 4 bases; junction bases outside the gene matches: 8. There are 15 residues in the CDR3. Germline loops: CDR1 SGHKS, CDR2 YYEKEE (reference sequence). In nucleotides, the CDR3 is TGTGCCAGCAGCTCGGACAGGGGACGACAGTACGAGCAGTACTTC. Translating it yields CASSSDRGRQYEQYF.

This clone was seen a few times. Other DNA sequences within the sample encode an identical CDR3. V and J are TRBV11-2 and TRBJ2-2; no reliable D call. The V gene lost 0 bases and the J gene lost 5 bases, with 4 bases spanning the gap. The CDR3 is 13 amino acids. CDR1 is SGHAT and CDR2 is FQNNGV in the germline V gene. CDR3 bases: TGTGCCAGCAGCTTAGATCGTACCGGGGAGCTGTTTTTT. This sequence encodes CASSLDRTGELFF.

In its sample, this clone was seen once. The J gene is TRBJ2-7, the V gene TRBV28; 14 bases line up with TRBD2. The CDR3 consists of 16 residues. The V and J ends lost 6 bases and 3 bases, in that order; junction bases with no gene match: 7. Germline values: CDR1 MDHEN, CDR2 SYDVKM. The CDR3 here is CASSTGLAGAGYEQYF. The CDR3 DNA reads as TGTGCCAGCAGCACGGGACTAGCGGGAGCGGGCTACGAGCAGTACTTC.

The table lists this clone with a count of one. The rearrangement uses TRBV27 and TRBJ1-1; a possible D gene is TRBD1 (6 bases). Germline V gene data show CDR1 as MNHEY and CDR2 as SMNVEV (reference sequence). The CDR3 has 15 amino acids. V gave up 1 base and J gave up 7 bases, with 16 bases separating them. CDR3 bases: TGTGCCAGCAGTTTATGGGTGGGGGCGACGGGTGAAGCTTTCTTT. Amino acid sequence: CASSLWVGATGEAFF.

This clone was recorded a few times. V is TRBV6-6 and J is TRBJ1-4; D not certain. This CDR3 comprises 13 residues. Per the germline V gene, CDR1 is MNHNY and CDR2 is SVGAGI (reference sequence). The ends were cut back, 0 bases at V and 10 bases at J, with 9 bases in the middle. CDR3 sequence: CASSYSKGGKLFF. DNA for the CDR3: TGTGCCAGCAGTTACTCGAAGGGCGGAAAACTGTTTTTT.

The sample holds a few counts of this clone. The rearrangement joins TRBV4-1 to TRBJ2-1, with no clear D. CDR1 is MGHRA, CDR2 YSYEKL, per germline. The V gene lost 0 bases and the J gene lost 7 bases, with 7 bases spanning the gap. This CDR3 contains 13 residues. The CDR3 region has the DNA TGCGCCAGCAGCCAAGATTTGGTAAATGAGCAGTTCTTC. It encodes CASSQDLVNEQFF.

This clone was observed a single time. The chain employs TRBV7-9 and TRBJ2-1; 8 bases align to TRBD1. The germline CDR1 and CDR2 sequences are SEHNR and FQNEAQ (reference sequence). This CDR3 contains 18 residues. Trimming took 5 bases from V and 7 from J; bases not matched to a gene: 19. The CDR3 sequence: CASSAVFDGTGYLNEQFF. CDR3 coding DNA: TGTGCCAGCAGCGCGGTTTTTGACGGGACAGGCTATTTGAATGAGCAGTTCTTC.

The rearrangement joins TRBV6-6 to TRBJ2-5; 8 bases line up with TRBD1. The CDR3 runs to 14 residues. Losses at the gene ends were 6 bases for V and 4 bases for J; bases not matched to a gene: 7. Germline V lookup: CDR1 MNHNY, CDR2 SVGAGI (reference sequence). CDR3 in DNA: TGTGCCAGCAGCACCAGGGGGCTTGGAGAGACCCAGTACTTC. It translates to CASSTRGLGETQYF.

This clone was found once. The chain couples TRBV21-1 to TRBJ2-4. TRBV21-1 is a listed pseudogene. The CDR3 runs to 15 residues. The CDR3 bases are TGTGCCAGCAGCAAAGTGGGAATAGCCAAAAACATTCAGTACTTC. Its protein is CASSKVGIAKNIQYF.

This sequence joins TRBV14 and TRBJ1-5; possibly TRBD1 for D (5 bases). The CDR3 is made up of 13 amino acids. Trimming took 1 base from V and 6 from J, leaving 7 bases between them. The germline CDR1 and CDR2 sequences are SGHDN and FVKESK. The CDR3 region is CASSQGGLQPQHF. CDR3 nucleotide sequence: TGTGCCAGCAGCCAAGGGGGCCTTCAGCCCCAGCATTTT.

This chain links TRBV15 with TRBJ2-1; 14 bases map to TRBD2. The CDR3 is 21 residues long. Losses at the gene ends were 0 bases for V and 1 base for J; bases not matched to a gene: 11. The germline V gene has CDR1 LNHNV and CDR2 YYDKDF (reference sequence). The CDR3 DNA is TGTGCCACCAGCAGAGACGACGGGACTAGCGGGAGATGGGGTTCCTACAATGAGCAGTTCTTC. Protein product: CATSRDDGTSGRWGSYNEQFF.

The chain carries TRBV5-3 and TRBJ2-5; 7 nucleotides match TRBD2. TRBV5-3 is flagged as an ORF with uncertain function. V lost 8 bases, J lost 0 bases, and 13 bases stayed unmatched. The length of the CDR3 is 16 residues. This chain's CDR3 is CASSRDYLLYQETQYF. The CDR3 nucleotides read TGTGCCAGTTCAAGGGACTACCTACTGTACCAAGAGACCCAGTACTTC.

The chain has TRBV28 and TRBJ2-7; 10 positions agree with TRBD2. CDR1 and CDR2 from the germline V gene are MDHEN and SYDVKM. The CDR3 has 17 residues. The ends lost 5 bases at V and 3 bases at J; junction bases unmatched: 13. The CDR3 DNA sequence: TGTGCCAGCAGTACTCTACCGTCTAGCGGGAGCTACTACGAGCAGTACTTC. Its protein product is CASSTLPSSGSYYEQYF.

The chain joins TRBV30 to TRBJ2-5; D remains unclear. CDR1 is GTSNPN and CDR2 is SVGIG in the germline V gene (reference sequence). Trimming pared 0 bases from V and 1 base from J, leaving 12 bases between. The CDR3 contains 15 residues. CDR3 in DNA: TGTGCCTGGAGTGTACATCCGGGTTTCCAAGAGACCCAGTACTTC. As protein: CAWSVHPGFQETQYF.

In its sample, this clone was seen a few times. The chain employs TRBV9 and TRBJ2-7, with D possibly matching TRBD1 (5 bases). Deletions cut 1 base from V and 0 bases from J, with 8 bases between. CDR1 is SGDLS, CDR2 YYNGEE, per germline. The CDR3 runs to 14 residues. CDR3 residues: CASSVRGSSYEQYF. The CDR3 DNA reads TGTGCCAGCAGCGTAAGGGGCAGCTCCTACGAGCAGTACTTC.